The subject of this entry is one T cell receptor (beta chain). Its antigen remains unidentified. This specimen comes from a study of T cell responses to AZD1222 COVID-19 vaccine. CDR3 size: 15 residues. Germline lookup yields CDR1 MNHEY and CDR2 SVGAGI. The V end was cut by 2 bases, the J end by 2 bases, with 10 bases between. The method was immunoSEQ multiplex PCR; TCRdb's version includes in-frame clones alone and lacks a portion of them. The data contain around 140,000 clones, more than 85% of them singletons. Whole-study findings and limits: As reported, nearly half of all spike-specific TCRs target variant regions that are unmutated. Repertoires were obtained solely post-peak T cell response.

Sequences were derived from peripheral blood, sampled on day 0 of AZD1222 vaccination. This TCR was recovered from an adult in good health. This rearrangement joins TRBV6-5 to TRBJ1-3; possibly TRBD1 for D (6 bases). The CDR3 DNA is TGTGCCAGCAGTTACGGGGGCCAGGCTGGAAACACCATATATTTT. Its translation: CASSYGGQAGNTIYF.